A selection of T cell receptor beta chains follows, all from one sample in a study of T-cell memory formation after mild COVID-19. TCRdb reprocessed the 5' RACE reads via MiXCR and lists one record per CDR3 protein. The sample lists 220,000 or so distinct CDR3 sequences, 7.5% to 10% occurring once. Input material: PBMCs or a T cell subset sorted from them (not recorded which). The receptors originated from a young man who had mild COVID-19 (a few samples of this study predate the infection). Cell type and time point are not known. The CDR3 runs from the conserved cysteine through the conserved F or W. Each record gives: D gene, V gene, J gene, clone size, CDR3 protein, CDR3 DNA. A D gene is named only where the DNA matches it firmly. A clone size is listed for some rows: how often the clone was seen (once, few, many), or a class if it is expanded.

d_call: -
v_call: TRBV5-4
j_call: TRBJ2-5
clone_size: -
cdr3_aa: CASSLKAGSGQETQYF
cdr3_nt: TGTGCCAGCAGCTTGAAGGCCGGAAGCGGCCAAGAGACCCAGTACTTC

d_call: -
v_call: TRBV5-6
j_call: TRBJ2-3
clone_size: many
cdr3_aa: CASSHENTQYF
cdr3_nt: TGTGCCAGCAGCCACGAGAATACGCAGTATTTT

d_call: -
v_call: TRBV4-2
j_call: TRBJ2-5
clone_size: few
cdr3_aa: CASSPFSGETQYF
cdr3_nt: TGTGCCAGCAGCCCATTCTCAGGCGAGACCCAGTACTTC

d_call: -
v_call: TRBV12-3/TRBV12-4
j_call: TRBJ2-2
clone_size: many
cdr3_aa: CASTPSRRAGELFF
cdr3_nt: TGTGCCAGCACCCCGAGCAGGAGGGCCGGGGAGCTGTTTTTT

d_call: -
v_call: TRBV4-3
j_call: TRBJ1-2
clone_size: -
cdr3_aa: CASSPRGVYGCTF
cdr3_nt: TGCGCCAGCAGCCCTCGGGGGGTATATGGCTGCACCTTC

d_call: TRBD1
v_call: TRBV19
j_call: TRBJ1-1
clone_size: -
cdr3_aa: CASSIEPDRGGYTEAFF
cdr3_nt: TGTGCCAGTAGTATAGAGCCCGACAGGGGTGGGTACACTGAAGCTTTCTTT

d_call: TRBD1
v_call: TRBV20-1
j_call: TRBJ2-5
clone_size: -
cdr3_aa: CSALDRGGQETQYF
cdr3_nt: TGCAGTGCACTCGACAGGGGCGGCCAAGAGACCCAGTACTTC

d_call: -
v_call: TRBV5-1
j_call: TRBJ1-4
clone_size: once
cdr3_aa: CASSLLQATTNEKLFF
cdr3_nt: TGCGCCAGCAGCTTGTTACAGGCTACAACTAATGAAAAACTGTTTTTT

d_call: -
v_call: TRBV2
j_call: TRBJ2-5
clone_size: -
cdr3_aa: CAGSVRRLARETQYF
cdr3_nt: TGTGCCGGCAGTGTCCGGCGGCTAGCGAGAGAGACCCAGTACTTC

d_call: TRBD2
v_call: TRBV7-6
j_call: TRBJ2-3
clone_size: few
cdr3_aa: CASSQIAGEGDTQYF
cdr3_nt: TGTGCCAGCAGCCAGATAGCGGGGGAGGGAGATACGCAGTATTTT

d_call: TRBD1
v_call: TRBV24-1
j_call: TRBJ2-5
clone_size: many
cdr3_aa: CATSENRGETQYF
cdr3_nt: TGTGCCACCAGTGAGAACAGGGGGGAGACCCAGTACTTC

d_call: TRBD1
v_call: TRBV5-1
j_call: TRBJ1-6
clone_size: -
cdr3_aa: CASRHDRGNSPLHF
cdr3_nt: TGCGCCAGCAGACACGACAGGGGAAATTCACCCCTCCACTTT

d_call: -
v_call: TRBV20-1
j_call: TRBJ2-5
clone_size: -
cdr3_aa: CSASSLGRFQETQYF
cdr3_nt: TGCAGTGCTAGTTCCCTTGGGCGGTTCCAAGAGACCCAGTACTTC

d_call: -
v_call: TRBV10-3
j_call: TRBJ1-5
clone_size: few
cdr3_aa: CAISEGGGGSNQPQHF
cdr3_nt: TGTGCCATCAGTGAGGGGGGGGGAGGCTCCAATCAGCCCCAGCATTTT

d_call: -
v_call: TRBV27
j_call: TRBJ1-6
clone_size: many
cdr3_aa: CASRSAGLGTQMWEHF
cdr3_nt: TGTGCCAGCAGATCGGCTGGTCTCGGGACACAGATGTGGGAGCACTTT

d_call: -
v_call: TRBV12-3/TRBV12-4
j_call: TRBJ1-2
clone_size: -
cdr3_aa: CASSFGSAYYGYTF
cdr3_nt: TGTGCCAGCAGTTTTGGTTCCGCGTACTATGGCTACACCTTC

d_call: TRBD1
v_call: TRBV12-3/TRBV12-4
j_call: TRBJ2-3
clone_size: many
cdr3_aa: CASSPGTGNGDTQYF
cdr3_nt: TGTGCCAGCAGTCCTGGGACAGGGAATGGAGATACGCAGTATTTT

d_call: -
v_call: TRBV7-9
j_call: TRBJ1-2
clone_size: -
cdr3_aa: CASSLTSNYGYTF
cdr3_nt: TGTGCCAGCAGCTTAACCAGTAACTATGGCTACACCTTC

d_call: -
v_call: TRBV19
j_call: TRBJ1-5
clone_size: few
cdr3_aa: CASTPLVGQPQHF
cdr3_nt: TGTGCCAGTACTCCTCTCGTGGGTCAGCCCCAGCATTTT